Sequencing of this T cell receptor (beta chain) was carried out in a study of T cells in Graves' hyperthyroidism and ophthalmopathy (dated by TCRdb to between 2018 and 2021). For the study in its entirety: Peripheral blood was collected at initial diagnosis, before any treatment. In six Graves' hyperthyroidism patients, the study also compared T-cell repertoires from thyroid tissue with T-cell repertoires from blood. A discovery cohort of 95 to 100 patients, approximately 45 with Graves' ophthalmopathy and 57 with stable Graves' hyperthyroidism, was used to find distinguishing TCR V-J signatures. Prospective prediction of ophthalmopathy was tested in an independent validation cohort consisting of some 18 hyperthyroidism patients and some 15 patients who later progressed to ophthalmopathy. According to the paper, TCR Vbeta CDR3 sequencing was carried out on 135 peripheral blood samples, which came from under 50 ophthalmopathy, under 85 hyperthyroidism and about 17 progressor patients. The 75 to 100 discovery patients were randomly split 7:3 into training and test sets. After sampling, hyperthyroidism patients received methimazole starting at 30 mg daily, and ophthalmopathy patients received high-dose intravenous methylprednisolone.

Trimming takes 3 bases from V and 1 base from J, and the germline ends sit 11 bases apart. From a lookup of the germline V gene (reference sequence), CDR1 and CDR2 are DFQATT and SNEGSKA. The CDR3 holds 14 amino acids from the cysteine to the phenylalanine. Only CDR3 DNA remains: 42 bases, in frame from the first base. Graves' hyperthyroidism was defined as stable when no progression to ophthalmopathy occurred over 18 months of follow-up. Hyperthyroidism patients were aged 18 to 65 years and newly diagnosed, with disease duration of less than 2 months. Any patient with an uncontrolled infection, another autoimmune disease, pregnancy or lactation was excluded. Diagnoses relied on clinical symptoms, serum thyroxine and TRAb, thyroid ultrasound and orbital computed tomography. PBMCs were isolated from about 9.2 ml of fresh peripheral blood by Ficoll-Paque density gradient centrifugation. Total RNA was extracted using Trizol reagent, and RNA quality was assessed on an Agilent 2100 Bioanalyzer.

At least ten counts were recorded for this clonotype. This receptor's antigen is unknown. No base quality information exists; no much larger clone differs at one position. TCR beta CDR3 regions were amplified from RNA transcripts. The TCR CDR3 was subjected to a first round of RT-PCR using the HTBI primer set and the Qiagen OneStep RT-PCR kit. Libraries were constructed in a second round of multiplex PCR, after which size selection and purification were performed. The libraries were sequenced on an Illumina HiSeq2000 using paired-end 100 bp reads. As for how the authors treated the data: SOAPnuke was used to process the raw data, with reads discarded if the reads contained adapters or uncalled bases, had a mean Phred below 15, or lacked an exact constant-primer or identifier match. High-quality paired reads were merged using COPE v1.2.5, and each unique nucleotide sequence was defined as a clonotype. MiTCR v1.1 was used to align clonotypes to the IMGT TRBV, TRBD and TRBJ reference segments. Only V-J combinations with frequency above 0.0001, covering 99% to 99.2% of repertoires, were analysed. A TCS score was defined as the ratio of F50 (clonal expansion) to E x V (chaos), with BLOSUM62-based TCRdist applied between CDR3 peptides within each V-J. Welch's t-statistics and random forest reduced around 510 V-J features to about 12, which were used in a naive Bayes classifier (R e1071). TCRdb reanalyzed the raw reads on its own, using fastp at Q25 for trimming and MiXCR for clone calling, and kept in-frame beta chains. A single entry per CDR3 protein holds the most common genes and DNA from its merged rows. The V and J calls, along with clone size, are taken from TCRdb and not from the paper's own processing. Recorded for this sample are fewer than 650,000 distinct CDR3 sequences; approximately 14% of them occurred a single time. The ten largest clones represent 11% to 15% of the sample.

Results and caveats for the whole study, not just this receptor: Most expanded thyroid clonotypes (frequency above 0.001) were also detected in blood, a finding suggesting that blood repertoires may reflect thyroid immune responses. In cross-validation, a model built on a 13 V-J signature told ophthalmopathy apart from stable hyperthyroidism with roughly 87% sensitivity and around 81% specificity, and in testing the same model reached 80%/75%. During validation, the model predicted progression to ophthalmopathy a median of approximately 6.5 months ahead of onset, with around 65% sensitivity and roughly 75% specificity. Sample size was not statistically predetermined, and blinding of investigators to group allocation was not performed.

The chain links TRBV20-1 with TRBJ2-3; a tentative D call is TRBD2 (6 bases match). Material: blood. The clonotype originates from a woman aged 40 to 50 with Graves' hyperthyroidism. The sequenced DNA: TGCAGTGCTAGGGCAAGCGGGCGCACAGATACGCAGTATTTT. It codes for CSARASGRTDTQYF.